Each of the 28 T cell receptor beta chains below was sequenced from the same sample in a study of blood T cell repertoires in COVID-19. The method was immunoSEQ multiplex PCR; TCRdb's version includes in-frame clones alone and lacks a portion of them. The sample holds about 58,000 clones; over 75% are singletons and the top ten take 13% to 15%. The sequencing input was peripheral blood. The receptors were gathered from a woman aged 60-70 years with active COVID-19.

The V gene is TRBV21-1, the J gene TRBJ2-7; TRBD1, the table's D call, lacks a check against the DNA. TRBV21-1 is flagged as a pseudogene. This CDR3 is built from 17 residues. CDR3 DNA sequence: TGTGCCAGCAGAACCCCCACCGGGACAGGGATGTTCTACGAGCAGTACTTC. Its protein product is CASRTPTGTGMFYEQYF.

This chain uses TRBV7-2 with TRBJ2-1; D gene uncertain. The V gene lost 1 base and the J gene lost 0 bases, with 10 bases spanning the gap. This CDR3 contains 16 residues. Germline V CDR1 and CDR2: SGHTA, FQGNSA. CDR3 nucleotides: TGTGCCAGCAGCTTAGAGGCGACTGGCTCCTACAATGAGCAGTTCTTC. Residues: CASSLEATGSYNEQFF.

V and J are TRBV7-6 and TRBJ2-2, with D perhaps TRBD1 (5 bases). The CDR3 extends over 16 amino acids. CDR1 is SGHVS, CDR2 FNYEAQ, per germline. V lost 4 bases and J 2 bases, leaving 14 bases between the germline ends. Written as DNA, the CDR3 is TGTGCCAGCAGCTCCATTAGGGGCCCAAACACCGGGGAGCTGTTTTTT. Translation gives CASSSIRGPNTGELFF.

The chain recombines TRBV4-1 with TRBJ1-2, with D possibly TRBD1 on 5 matching bases. The CDR3 consists of 14 residues. Trimming stripped 4 bases from V and 2 bases from J, with 11 bases between. Germline-derived CDR1 and CDR2 are MGHRA and YSYEKL. CDR3 loop: CASSPERGNYGYTF. CDR3 in DNA: TGCGCCAGCAGCCCAGAACGGGGGAACTATGGCTACACCTTC.

The chain uses TRBV6-5 and TRBJ2-7, with TRBD1 identical over 8 bases. CDR1 MNHEY and CDR2 SVGAGI come from the germline V gene. V dropped 7 bases and J dropped 2; count of bases not matched to a gene: 10. CDR3 length: 15 residues. This chain's CDR3 is CASIPQGAITYEQYF. The DNA of the CDR3 is TGTGCCAGCATTCCCCAGGGGGCGATAACCTACGAGCAGTACTTC.

This sequence joins TRBV27 and TRBJ1-6; D unclear. From germline, CDR1 is MNHEY and CDR2 SMNVEV (reference sequence). This CDR3 has 15 amino acids. The germline V and J ends were trimmed by 0 bases and 3 bases, with 6 bases remaining between them. The CDR3 sequence: CASSLSGIYNSPLHF. CDR3 nucleotides: TGTGCCAGCAGTTTATCCGGTATCTATAATTCACCCCTCCACTTT.

This chain uses TRBV6-6 with TRBJ1-4, with D possibly being TRBD1 (5 bases). The germline V gene encodes CDR1 MNHNY and CDR2 SVGAGI (reference sequence). The CDR3 runs 14 residues. The germline V and J ends were trimmed by 6 bases and 8 bases, with 16 bases remaining between them. DNA for the CDR3: TGTGCCAGCAGGGTCGGGGGAGCGGGGGAAAAACTGTTTTTT. Encoded protein: CASRVGGAGEKLFF.

The genes are TRBV5-1 and TRBJ2-7; 8 bases are shared with TRBD2. Looked up from germline, CDR1 is SGHRS and CDR2 is YFSETQ. The CDR3 has 13 residues. Trimming at V came to 5 bases and at J to 3 bases, leaving 4 bases not matched to a gene. In DNA, the CDR3 is TGCGCCAGCAGTCCCGGGGGGGGCTACGAGCAGTACTTC. It encodes CASSPGGGYEQYF.

V is TRBV19 and J is TRBJ2-1, with a tentative D call TRBD2 (5 bases). Trimming shortened V by 1 base and J by 10 bases, and 14 bases separated the two germline ends. The CDR3 consists of 14 residues. The germline V gene has CDR1 LNHDA and CDR2 SQIVND (reference sequence). CDR3 amino acids: CASSIGRAVGEQFF. CDR3 bases: TGTGCCAGTAGTATAGGTAGAGCGGTGGGGGAGCAGTTCTTC. The variable domain in full, with the rest retrieved from reference TRBV19 and TRBJ2-1, is DGGITQSPKYLFRKEGQNVTLSCEQNLNHDAMYWYRQDPGQGLRLIYYSQIVNDFQKGDIAEGYSVSREKKESFPLTVTSAQKNPTAFYLCASSIGRAVGEQFFGPGTRLTVL.

The J gene is TRBJ2-1, the V gene TRBV5-5; TRBD2 matches at 15 bases. Germline assignment: CDR1 SGHKS and CDR2 YYEKEE (reference sequence). Losses at the gene ends were 4 bases for V and 8 bases for J; bases not matched to a gene: 4. CDR3 length: 15 residues. The CDR3 DNA is TGTGCCAGCAGCCGGACTAGCGGGGGGGCCTATGAGCAGTTCTTC. This encodes CASSRTSGGAYEQFF.

The chain combines TRBV4-2 with TRBJ1-1; possibly TRBD1 for D (6 bases). V lost 0 bases to trimming and J lost 2 bases, with 10 bases between them. The germline CDR1 and CDR2 sequences are LGHNA and YNFKEQ. This CDR3 comprises 15 residues. The CDR3 here is CASSQDRDINTEAFF. The DNA of the CDR3 is TGTGCCAGCAGCCAAGACCGGGACATCAACACTGAAGCTTTCTTT.

The rearrangement joins TRBV7-9 to TRBJ2-3; 8 nucleotides line up with TRBD1. Germline V lookup: CDR1 SEHNR, CDR2 FQNEAQ (reference sequence). This CDR3 is built from 17 residues. After removal of 1 base from V and 1 base from J, the junction contained 7 bases not matched to a gene. CDR3 DNA: TGTGCCAGCAGCTTAGACTGGACAGGGATTGGCACAGATACGCAGTATTTT. Encoded protein: CASSLDWTGIGTDTQYF.

The chain recombines TRBV4-2 with TRBJ2-7; a possible D gene is TRBD2 (5 bases). Germline V gene data show CDR1 as LGHNA and CDR2 as YNFKEQ. The CDR3 runs 17 residues. V lost 0 bases and J 0 bases, leaving 15 bases between the germline ends. In DNA form, the CDR3 reads TGTGCCAGCAGCCAAGAGGAGGCCACATTAAGCTCCTACGAGCAGTACTTC. Translating it yields CASSQEEATLSSYEQYF.

The V and J genes are TRBV5-6 and TRBJ1-6; D is unclear. The V end was cut by 2 bases, the J end by 5 bases, with 5 bases between. This CDR3 contains 13 residues. Looked up from germline, CDR1 is SGHDT and CDR2 is YYEEEE. For the CDR3, the DNA is TGTGCCAGCAGCTTATTTAATAATTCACCCCTCCACTTT. Protein sequence: CASSLFNNSPLHF.

CDR3 sequence reads: CSVATGTGNSPLHF. DNA of the CDR3: TGCAGCGTTGCTACCGGGACAGGGAACTCACCCCTCCACTTT. This chain uses TRBV29-1 with TRBJ1-6, with 9 bases that match TRBD1. Losses at the gene ends were 4 bases for V and 10 bases for J; bases not matched to a gene: 8. The CDR3 runs to 14 residues. Germline V gene sequence: CDR1 SQVTM, CDR2 ANQGSEA.

This rearrangement joins TRBV4-2 to TRBJ2-5, with TRBD1 matching over 9 bases. The CDR3 runs 19 residues. CDR1 is LGHNA and CDR2 is YNFKEQ in the germline V gene. Unmatched junction bases numbered 12, after V lost 0 bases and J lost 1 base. CDR3 DNA: TGTGCCAGCAGCCAAGAGTTTCGACCGGGACAGGGCGCCCAAGAGACCCAGTACTTC. Protein product: CASSQEFRPGQGAQETQYF.

The count of this clone is one. J is TRBJ2-1 and V is TRBV18; the match to TRBD2 covers 10 bases. With V trimmed by 5 bases and J by 10 bases, 8 bases remained unmatched. CDR3 length equals 14 residues. Germline V gene lookup returns CDR1 KGHSH and CDR2 LQKENI. Here the CDR3 reads CASSSSGGDREQFF. For the CDR3, the DNA is TGTGCCAGCTCATCTAGCGGGGGCGACAGGGAGCAGTTCTTC.

The CDR3 nucleotides are TGTGCCAGTAGTGTAAAACAGGGAAACACCATATATTTT. Translation: CASSVKQGNTIYF. The chain uses TRBV19 and TRBJ1-3; D uncertain. The CDR3 sequence is 13 residues long. Trimming shortened V by 5 bases and J by 4 bases, and 9 bases separated the two germline ends. CDR1 and CDR2 from the germline V gene are LNHDA and SQIVND (reference sequence).

V is TRBV6-6 and J is TRBJ1-6, with D perhaps TRBD1 (5 bases). Germline V gene sequence: CDR1 MNHNY, CDR2 SVGAGI (reference sequence). Trimming cost V 9 bases and J 6 bases, with 15 bases left between them. The CDR3 has 14 amino acids. CDR3 sequence reads: CASSNGQGNSPLHF. As DNA, the CDR3 is TGTGCCAGTTCGAACGGGCAGGGTAATTCACCCCTCCACTTT.

The chain carries TRBV19 and TRBJ1-3; D is ambiguous. The length of the CDR3 is 15 residues. The V and J ends lost 5 bases and 0 bases respectively, with 11 bases between them. Germline V gene lookup returns CDR1 LNHDA and CDR2 SQIVND (reference sequence). DNA for the CDR3: TGTGCCAGTAGTCCACAGTTCCTCTCTGGAAACACCATATATTTT. Its translation is CASSPQFLSGNTIYF.

The chain employs TRBV10-1 and TRBJ1-1; no clear D gene. The CDR3 is 17 amino acids. Trimming took 0 bases from V and 5 from J, leaving 19 bases between them. Germline V gene sequence: CDR1 WNHNN, CDR2 SYGVQD (reference sequence). The CDR3 here is CASSESSQDGPRTEAFF. In DNA form, the CDR3 reads TGCGCCAGCAGTGAGTCGAGTCAGGATGGCCCCCGGACTGAAGCTTTCTTT.

The count of this clone is one. V usage is TRBV2 and J usage is TRBJ1-5; maybe TRBD1 (5 bases). V lost 4 bases and J lost 2, with 12 bases in between. The CDR3 has 15 amino acids. Germline CDR1 and CDR2: SNHLY and FYNNEI. CDR3 amino acids: CASSVPGDGNQPQHF. Written as DNA, the CDR3 is TGTGCCAGCAGTGTTCCGGGGGACGGCAATCAGCCCCAGCATTTT.

The chain carries TRBV20-1 and TRBJ2-1; 9 positions match TRBD2. There are 14 residues in the CDR3. V dropped 3 bases and J dropped 7; count of bases not matched to a gene: 7. Germline CDR1 DFQATT, CDR2 SNEGSKA (reference sequence). CDR3 region: CSASSAGGRNEQFF. CDR3 nucleotides: TGCAGTGCTAGTTCGGCGGGGGGGCGAAATGAGCAGTTCTTC.

This clone is a singleton in its sample. The chain joins TRBV10-3 to TRBJ1-1; a weak D match, TRBD1 (5 bases). Trimming removed 4 bases at V and 1 base at J, with 7 bases between. CDR3 length equals 13 residues. Germline V gene data show CDR1 as ENHRY and CDR2 as SYGVKD. The CDR3 DNA sequence: TGTGCCATCAGTGGGACACCGAACACTGAAGCTTTCTTT. Translation gives CAISGTPNTEAFF.

The chain carries TRBV6-5 and TRBJ2-2, with 8 nucleotides matching TRBD1. The CDR3 runs 14 residues. CDR1 MNHEY and CDR2 SVGAGI come from the germline V gene. J gave up 1 base and V 6 bases, and 1 base lay outside the gene matches. The CDR3 loop reads CASSRGLNTGELFF. The CDR3 DNA follows: TGTGCCAGCAGCAGGGGGCTGAACACCGGGGAGCTGTTTTTT.

The J gene is TRBJ2-2, the V gene TRBV7-2; 9 positions agree with TRBD2. Germline CDR1 reads SGHTA; CDR2 reads FQGNSA. CDR3 size: 15 residues. V dropped 4 bases and J dropped 7; count of bases not matched to a gene: 7. CDR3 loop: CASSSRAAGGGELFF. The CDR3 DNA reads as TGTGCCAGCAGCTCCAGGGCAGCGGGGGGCGGGGAGCTGTTTTTT.

The CDR3 bases are TGTGCCAGCAGTTACGGTCAGGGATGGATCGAAGCTTTCTTT. Translated, it gives CASSYGQGWIEAFF. V gene TRBV6-6 combines with J gene TRBJ1-1; D may be TRBD1 (5 bases). Trimming left V 2 bases short and J 8 bases short, with 15 bases between. The CDR3 extends over 14 amino acids. From germline, CDR1 is MNHNY and CDR2 SVGAGI (reference sequence).

The chain carries TRBV6-5 and TRBJ1-5; D might be TRBD1 (5 bases). The CDR3 is made up of 15 amino acids. The germline gives CDR1 MNHEY, CDR2 SVGAGI. Trimming left V 5 bases short and J 2 bases short, with 13 bases between. CDR3 in DNA: TGTGCCAGCAGTCTACAGGTTTGGGGCAATCAGCCCCAGCATTTT. Its protein is CASSLQVWGNQPQHF.